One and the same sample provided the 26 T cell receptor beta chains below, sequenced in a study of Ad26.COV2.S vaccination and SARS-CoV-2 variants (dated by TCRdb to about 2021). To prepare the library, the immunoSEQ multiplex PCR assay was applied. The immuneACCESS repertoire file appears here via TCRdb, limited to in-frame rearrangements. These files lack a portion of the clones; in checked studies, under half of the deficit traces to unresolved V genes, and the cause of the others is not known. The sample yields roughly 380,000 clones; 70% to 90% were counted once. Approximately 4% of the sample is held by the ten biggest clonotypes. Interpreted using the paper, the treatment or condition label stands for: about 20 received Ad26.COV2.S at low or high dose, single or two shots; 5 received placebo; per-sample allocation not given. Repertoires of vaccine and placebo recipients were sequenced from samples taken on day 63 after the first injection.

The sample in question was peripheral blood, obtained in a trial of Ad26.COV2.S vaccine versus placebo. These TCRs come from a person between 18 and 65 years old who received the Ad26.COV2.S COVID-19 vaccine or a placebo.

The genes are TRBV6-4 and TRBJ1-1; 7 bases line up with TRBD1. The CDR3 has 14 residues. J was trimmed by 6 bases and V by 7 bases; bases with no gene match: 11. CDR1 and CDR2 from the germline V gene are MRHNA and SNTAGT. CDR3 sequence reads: CASKTTGSSSEAFF. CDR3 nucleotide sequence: TGTGCCAGCAAGACGACAGGGAGTAGTTCTGAAGCTTTCTTT.

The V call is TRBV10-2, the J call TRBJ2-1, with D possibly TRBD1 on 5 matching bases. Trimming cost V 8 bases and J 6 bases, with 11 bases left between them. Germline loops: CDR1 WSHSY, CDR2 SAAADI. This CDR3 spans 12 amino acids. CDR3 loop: CASETETNEQFF. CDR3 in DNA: TGCGCCAGCGAGACAGAGACCAATGAGCAGTTCTTC.

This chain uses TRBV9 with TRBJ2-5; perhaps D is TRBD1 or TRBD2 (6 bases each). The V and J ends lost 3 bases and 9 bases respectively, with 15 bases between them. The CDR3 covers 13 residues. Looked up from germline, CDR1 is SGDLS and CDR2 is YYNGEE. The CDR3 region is CASSGGGRGAQYF. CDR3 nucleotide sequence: TGTGCCAGCAGCGGAGGGGGGCGTGGGGCCCAGTACTTC.

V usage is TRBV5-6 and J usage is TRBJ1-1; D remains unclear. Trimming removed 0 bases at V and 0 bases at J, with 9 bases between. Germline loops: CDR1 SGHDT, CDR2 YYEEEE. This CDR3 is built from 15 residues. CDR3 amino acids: CASSLDARLNTEAFF. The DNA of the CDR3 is TGTGCCAGCAGCTTGGACGCGCGCCTGAACACTGAAGCTTTCTTT.

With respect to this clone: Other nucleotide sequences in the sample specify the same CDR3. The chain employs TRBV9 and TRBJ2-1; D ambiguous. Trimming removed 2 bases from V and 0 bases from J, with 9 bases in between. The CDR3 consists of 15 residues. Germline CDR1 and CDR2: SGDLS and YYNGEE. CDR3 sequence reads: CASSVTGSSYNEQFF. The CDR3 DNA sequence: TGTGCCAGCAGCGTTACGGGTTCCTCCTACAATGAGCAGTTCTTC.

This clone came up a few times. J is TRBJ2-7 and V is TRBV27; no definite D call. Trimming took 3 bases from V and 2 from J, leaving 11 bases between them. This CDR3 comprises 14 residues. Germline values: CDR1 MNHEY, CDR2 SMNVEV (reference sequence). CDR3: CASSFRLRPYEQYF. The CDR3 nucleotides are TGTGCCAGCAGTTTCCGGTTAAGGCCCTACGAGCAGTACTTC.

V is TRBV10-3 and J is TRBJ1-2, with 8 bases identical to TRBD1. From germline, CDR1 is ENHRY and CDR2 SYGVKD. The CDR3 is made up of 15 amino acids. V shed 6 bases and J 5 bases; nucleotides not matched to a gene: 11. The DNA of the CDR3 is TGTGCCATCAGGGAGCCAGGGCAGGGGGCTTATGGCTACACCTTC. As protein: CAIREPGQGAYGYTF.

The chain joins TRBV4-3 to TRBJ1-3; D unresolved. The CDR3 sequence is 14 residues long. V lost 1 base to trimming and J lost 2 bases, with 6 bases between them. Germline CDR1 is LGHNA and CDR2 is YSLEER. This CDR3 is CASSQVNAGNTIYF. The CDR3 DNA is TGCGCCAGCAGCCAAGTTAATGCTGGAAACACCATATATTTT.

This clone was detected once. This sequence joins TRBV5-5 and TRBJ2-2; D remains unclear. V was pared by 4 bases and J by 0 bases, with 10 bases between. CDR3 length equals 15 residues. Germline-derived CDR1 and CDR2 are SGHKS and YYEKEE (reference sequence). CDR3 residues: CASSPTLANTGELFF. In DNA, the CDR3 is TGTGCCAGCAGCCCGACGCTAGCGAACACCGGGGAGCTGTTTTTT.

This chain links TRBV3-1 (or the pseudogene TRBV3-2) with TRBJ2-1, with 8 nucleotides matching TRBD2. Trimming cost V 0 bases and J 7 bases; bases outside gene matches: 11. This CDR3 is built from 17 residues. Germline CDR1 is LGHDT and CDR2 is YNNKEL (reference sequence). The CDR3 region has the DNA TGTGCCAGCAGCCAAGATTATCGGGGGGGCCTAGAAAATGAGCAGTTCTTC. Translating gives CASSQDYRGGLENEQFF.

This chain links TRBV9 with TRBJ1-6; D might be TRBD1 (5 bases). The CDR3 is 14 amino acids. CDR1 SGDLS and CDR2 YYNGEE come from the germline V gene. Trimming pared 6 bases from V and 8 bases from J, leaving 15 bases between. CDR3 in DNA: TGTGCCAGCACACCCTGGGGACGGGATTCACCCCTCCACTTT. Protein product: CASTPWGRDSPLHF.

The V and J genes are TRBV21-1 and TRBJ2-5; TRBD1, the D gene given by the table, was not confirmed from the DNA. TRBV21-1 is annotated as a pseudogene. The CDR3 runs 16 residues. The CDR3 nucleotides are TGTGCCAGCAGCAAAACCCCAGGGGGGTATAGGGAGACCCAGTACTTC. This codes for CASSKTPGGYRETQYF.

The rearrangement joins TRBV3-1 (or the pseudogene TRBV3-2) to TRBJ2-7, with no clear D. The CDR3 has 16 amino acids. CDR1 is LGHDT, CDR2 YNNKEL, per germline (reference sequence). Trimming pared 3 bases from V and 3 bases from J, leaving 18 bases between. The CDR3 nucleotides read TGTGCCAGCAGCCAGGGTCGACCGGGTGAGATCTACGAGCAGTACTTC. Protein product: CASSQGRPGEIYEQYF.

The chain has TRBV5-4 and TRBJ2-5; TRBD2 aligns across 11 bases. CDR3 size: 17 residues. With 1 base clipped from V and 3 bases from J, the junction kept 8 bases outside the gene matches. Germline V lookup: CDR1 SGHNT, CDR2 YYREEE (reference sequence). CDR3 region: CASSLPGFSGGEETQYF. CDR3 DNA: TGTGCCAGCAGCTTGCCAGGGTTTAGCGGGGGGGAAGAGACCCAGTACTTC.

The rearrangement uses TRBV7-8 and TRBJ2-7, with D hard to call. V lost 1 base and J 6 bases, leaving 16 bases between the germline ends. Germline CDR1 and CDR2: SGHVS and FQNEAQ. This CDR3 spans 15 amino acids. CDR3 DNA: TGTGCCAGCAGCTTAGGGTTCATGTATGGGTCCGAGCAGTACTTC. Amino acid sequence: CASSLGFMYGSEQYF.

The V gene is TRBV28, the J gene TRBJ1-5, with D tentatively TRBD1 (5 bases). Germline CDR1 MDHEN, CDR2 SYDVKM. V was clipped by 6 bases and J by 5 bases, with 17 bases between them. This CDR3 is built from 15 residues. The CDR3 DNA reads TGTGCCAGCAGCCCCGGGGGACCCCGCGATCAGCCCCAGCATTTT. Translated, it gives CASSPGGPRDQPQHF.

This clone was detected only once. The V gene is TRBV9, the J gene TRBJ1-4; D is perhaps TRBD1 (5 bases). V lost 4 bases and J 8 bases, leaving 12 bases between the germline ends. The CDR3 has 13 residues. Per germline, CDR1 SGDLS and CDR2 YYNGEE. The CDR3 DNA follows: TGTGCCAGCAGCCCGATGGGGGGGGAAAAACTGTTTTTT. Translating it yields CASSPMGGEKLFF. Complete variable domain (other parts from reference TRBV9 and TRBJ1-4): DSGVTQTPKHLITATGQRVTLRCSPRSGDLSVYWYQQSLDQGLQFLIQYYNGEERAKGNILERFSAQQFPDLHSELNLSSLELGDSALYFCASSPMGGEKLFFGSGTQLSVL.

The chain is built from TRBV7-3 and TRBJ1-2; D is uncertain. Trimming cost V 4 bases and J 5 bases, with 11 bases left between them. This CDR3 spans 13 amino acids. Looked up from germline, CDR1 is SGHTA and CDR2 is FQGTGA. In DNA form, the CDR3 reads TGTGCCAGCAGCTCCGCGGGGAGATATGGCTACACCTTC. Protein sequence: CASSSAGRYGYTF. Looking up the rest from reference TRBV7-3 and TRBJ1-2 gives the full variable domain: GAGVSQTPSNKVTEKGKYVELRCDPISGHTALYWYRQSLGQGPEFLIYFQGTGAADDSGLPNDRFFAVRPEGSVSTLKIQRTERGDSAVYLCASSSAGRYGYTFGSGTRLTVV.

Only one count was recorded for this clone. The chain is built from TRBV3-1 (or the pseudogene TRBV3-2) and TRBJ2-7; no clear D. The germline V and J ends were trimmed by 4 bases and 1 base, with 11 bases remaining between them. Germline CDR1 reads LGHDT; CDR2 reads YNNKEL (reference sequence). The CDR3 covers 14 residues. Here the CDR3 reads CASSPHKVSYEQYF. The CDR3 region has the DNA TGTGCCAGCAGCCCACACAAGGTATCCTACGAGCAGTACTTC.

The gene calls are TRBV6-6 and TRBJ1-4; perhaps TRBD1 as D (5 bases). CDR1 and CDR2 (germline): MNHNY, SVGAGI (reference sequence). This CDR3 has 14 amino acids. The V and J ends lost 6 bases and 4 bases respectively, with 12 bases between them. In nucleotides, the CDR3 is TGTGCCAGCAGGACGGGGGGAGTTAATGAAAAACTGTTTTTT. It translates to CASRTGGVNEKLFF.

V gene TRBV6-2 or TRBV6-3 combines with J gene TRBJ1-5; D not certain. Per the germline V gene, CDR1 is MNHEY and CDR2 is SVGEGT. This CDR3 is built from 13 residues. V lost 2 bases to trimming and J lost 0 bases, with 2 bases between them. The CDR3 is CASSYISNQPQHF. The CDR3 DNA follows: TGTGCCAGCAGTTACATTAGCAATCAGCCCCAGCATTTT.

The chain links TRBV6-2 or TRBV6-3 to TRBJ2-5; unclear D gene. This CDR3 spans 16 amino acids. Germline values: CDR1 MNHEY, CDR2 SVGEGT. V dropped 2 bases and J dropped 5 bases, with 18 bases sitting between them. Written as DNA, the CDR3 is TGTGCCAGCAGTTACGGAATGGGCCTCGAAGGTGAGACCCAGTACTTC. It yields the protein CASSYGMGLEGETQYF.

The CDR3 DNA sequence: TGCGCCAGCAGCCCCGTTGGGGGTGAACTTAATGAAAAACTGTTTTTT. Encoded protein: CASSPVGGELNEKLFF. The rearrangement joins TRBV5-1 to TRBJ1-4, with D possibly TRBD1 on 5 matching bases. Germline lookup yields CDR1 SGHRS and CDR2 YFSETQ. The CDR3 runs 16 residues. Trimming removed 4 bases from V and 4 bases from J, with 17 bases in between.

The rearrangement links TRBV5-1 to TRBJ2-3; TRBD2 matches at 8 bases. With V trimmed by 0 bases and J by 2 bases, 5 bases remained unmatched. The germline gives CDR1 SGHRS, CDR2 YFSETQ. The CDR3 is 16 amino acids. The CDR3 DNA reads TGCGCCAGCAGCTTGGAGCGGGGGTCGTTCACAGATACGCAGTATTTT. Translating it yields CASSLERGSFTDTQYF.

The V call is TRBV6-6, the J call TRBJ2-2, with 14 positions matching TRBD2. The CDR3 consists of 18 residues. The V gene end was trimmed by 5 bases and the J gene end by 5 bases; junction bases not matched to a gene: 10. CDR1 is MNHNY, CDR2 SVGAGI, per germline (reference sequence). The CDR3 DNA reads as TGTGCCAGCAGTCGCGCGAGTTGGACTAGCGGGGGGACCGGGGAGCTGTTTTTT. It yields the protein CASSRASWTSGGTGELFF.

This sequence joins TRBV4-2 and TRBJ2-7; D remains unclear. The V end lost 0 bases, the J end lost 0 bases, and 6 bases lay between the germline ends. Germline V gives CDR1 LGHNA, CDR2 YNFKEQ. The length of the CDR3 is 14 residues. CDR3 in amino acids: CASSQDPSSYEQYF. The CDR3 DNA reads TGTGCCAGCAGCCAAGATCCAAGCTCCTACGAGCAGTACTTC.